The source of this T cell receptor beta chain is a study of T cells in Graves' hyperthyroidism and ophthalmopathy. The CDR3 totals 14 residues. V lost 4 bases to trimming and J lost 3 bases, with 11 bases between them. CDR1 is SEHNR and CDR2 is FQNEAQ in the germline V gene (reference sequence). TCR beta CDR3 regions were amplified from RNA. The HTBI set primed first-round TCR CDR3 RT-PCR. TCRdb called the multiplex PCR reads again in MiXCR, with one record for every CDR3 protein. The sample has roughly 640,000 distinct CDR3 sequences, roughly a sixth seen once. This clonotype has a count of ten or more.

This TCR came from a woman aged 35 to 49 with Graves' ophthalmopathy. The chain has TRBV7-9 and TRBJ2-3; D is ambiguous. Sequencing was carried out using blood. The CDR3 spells CASSYTRLTDTQYF. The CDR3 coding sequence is TGTGCCAGCAGCTATACGAGACTGACAGATACGCAGTATTTT.